This T cell receptor beta chain was recovered during a study of T cell responses to AZD1222 COVID-19 vaccine. Assay used: immunoSEQ multiplex PCR; TCRdb lists only in-frame clones, some missing. Of about 120,000 clones listed, around 90% are singletons. General study results and limits: Donors were largely white British and mainly female; clonal diversity was possibly underestimated. Among AZD1222 vaccinees, only 5 to 7 were seropositive at baseline.

To note about this clone: The antigen is not known.

The receptor was isolated from an adult who received the AZD1222 COVID-19 vaccine. This material consisted of peripheral blood, taken 28 days after the second AZD1222 dose.

The CDR3 spells CASSLTGPGQGYSPLHF. The CDR3 nucleotides are TGTGCCAGCAGCTTAACGGGGCCGGGACAGGGCTATTCACCCCTCCACTTT. The V call is TRBV7-3, the J call TRBJ1-6; TRBD1 matches at 9 bases. CDR1 SGHTA and CDR2 FQGTGA come from the germline V gene. Losses at the gene ends were 0 bases for V and 8 bases for J; bases not matched to a gene: 8. This CDR3 region has 17 residues.